This entry lists 24 T cell receptor beta chains sequenced from one sample in a study of response to subunit inactivated influenza vaccine. Each CDR3 protein gets one entry after TCRdb re-called the RT-PCR reads with MiXCR. The sample holds more than 450,000 distinct CDR3 sequences, about 11% seen once. These data also formed part of another study, on T cells expressing NK-cell markers. That paper notes: TCR beta cDNA was made by 5'RACE template switching with UMIs.

Material: PBMCs from blood, obtained on the day of vaccination. All receptors derive from a man aged 50 to 60 who received an inactivated influenza vaccine.

The gene calls are TRBV12-3 or TRBV12-4 and TRBJ1-2; D is perhaps TRBD1 (5 bases). V lost 3 bases, J lost 4 bases, and 18 bases lay in between. This CDR3 has 16 residues. CDR3 in DNA: TGTGCCAGCAGTTTCGGTCCCGGGGGATTCAGCTATGGCTACACCTTC. Translating it yields CASSFGPGGFSYGYTF.

This sequence joins TRBV6-1 and TRBJ1-1; D call uncertain. CDR1 is MNHNS and CDR2 is SASEGT in the germline V gene. Trimming took off 6 bases at V and 5 bases at J, with 16 bases between the two ends. The CDR3 length is 14 residues. This chain's CDR3 is CASRQVWSGTEAFF. The CDR3 DNA follows: TGTGCCAGCAGGCAGGTGTGGAGTGGTACTGAAGCTTTCTTT.

The chain recombines TRBV9 with TRBJ1-6; possibly TRBD1 for D (5 bases). Between the trimmed V and J ends, which lost 4 bases and 0 bases, there was a span of 14 bases. CDR1 SGDLS and CDR2 YYNGEE come from the germline V gene. This CDR3 comprises 17 residues. CDR3 sequence reads: CASSPSGGSSYNSPLHF. Here the CDR3 DNA reads TGTGCCAGCAGCCCATCCGGGGGGAGCTCCTATAATTCACCCCTCCACTTT.

This clonotype was picked up a small number of times. V and J are TRBV7-6 and TRBJ2-7; possibly TRBD2 for D (6 bases). Trimming left V 5 bases short and J 6 bases short, with 23 bases between. This CDR3 spans 16 amino acids. The germline CDR1 and CDR2 sequences are SGHVS and FNYEAQ. In nucleotides, the CDR3 is TGTGCCAGCAGCCTCCAGCAAATGGCGGGGAGGACCGAGCAGTACTTC. Amino acids: CASSLQQMAGRTEQYF.

This clonotype appeared many times. This sequence joins TRBV5-5 and TRBJ1-1; no clear D gene. V lost 2 bases to trimming and J lost 1 base, with 3 bases between them. CDR1 is SGHKS and CDR2 is YYEKEE in the germline V gene (reference sequence). The CDR3 loop spans 12 amino acids. The CDR3 reads CASSFENTEAFF. Written as DNA, the CDR3 is TGTGCCAGCAGCTTCGAGAACACTGAAGCTTTCTTT.

This rearrangement joins TRBV20-1 to TRBJ2-6; D gene uncertain. V was clipped by 3 bases and J by 4 bases, with 10 bases between them. Per the germline V gene, CDR1 is DFQATT and CDR2 is SNEGSKA (reference sequence). The CDR3 contains 14 residues. CDR3: CSARVALGANVLTF. The CDR3 DNA is TGCAGTGCTAGGGTTGCGTTAGGGGCCAACGTCCTGACTTTC.

The chain links TRBV7-3 to TRBJ2-1; TRBD1 matches at 9 bases. CDR1 and CDR2 (germline): SGHTA, FQGTGA. V dropped 2 bases and J dropped 5; count of bases not matched to a gene: 7. The CDR3 totals 16 residues. This CDR3 is CASSLAGTGIDNEQFF. The CDR3 region has the DNA TGTGCCAGCAGCTTAGCGGGGACAGGGATCGACAATGAGCAGTTCTTC.

The chain combines TRBV10-1 with TRBJ2-7; a possible D gene is TRBD2 (5 bases). Germline-derived CDR1 and CDR2 are WNHNN and SYGVQD (reference sequence). V was cut by 6 bases and J by 0 bases, with 21 bases left in between. CDR3 length: 17 amino acids. In DNA form, the CDR3 reads TGCGCCAGCAGCCGATACGGACTCGGGCTCCCCTCCTACGAGCAGTACTTC. It specifies CASSRYGLGLPSYEQYF.

This clonotype occurred a few times. V usage is TRBV27 and J usage is TRBJ2-7, with D tentatively TRBD1 (6 bases). Germline-derived CDR1 and CDR2 are MNHEY and SMNVEV (reference sequence). The CDR3 is made up of 16 amino acids. V lost 2 bases, J lost 3 bases, and 17 bases lay in between. For the CDR3, the DNA is TGTGCCAGCAGTTTACTCAGGGGTAATGGCCTCTACGAGCAGTACTTC. Protein sequence: CASSLLRGNGLYEQYF.

This chain links TRBV3-1 with TRBJ2-5; the match to TRBD2 covers 10 bases. This CDR3 is built from 16 residues. The ends lost 1 base at V and 4 bases at J; junction bases unmatched: 6. CDR1 and CDR2 from the germline V gene are LGHDT and YNNKEL (reference sequence). The CDR3 DNA sequence: TGTGCCAGCAGCCAAGGACTAGCGGGTGTTTCAGAGACCCAGTACTTC. Protein: CASSQGLAGVSETQYF.

The chain links TRBV3-1 to TRBJ1-1; 9 bases agree with TRBD1. CDR1 LGHDT and CDR2 YNNKEL come from the germline V gene (reference sequence). Germline trimming cut 3 bases from V and 3 bases from J; bases unmatched to any gene: 2. This CDR3 region has 14 residues. The CDR3 reads CASSQRTGDTEAFF. DNA for the CDR3: TGTGCCAGCAGCCAGAGGACAGGGGACACTGAAGCTTTCTTT.

This clonotype was counted only a few times. The chain couples TRBV5-1 to TRBJ2-2; D remains ambiguous. The CDR3 is 14 amino acids. Trimming shortened V by 0 bases and J by 6 bases, and 9 bases separated the two germline ends. Germline loops: CDR1 SGHRS, CDR2 YFSETQ. CDR3 nucleotides: TGCGCCAGCAGCTTGGGGCAGTTTGCCGGGGAGCTGTTTTTT. Protein: CASSLGQFAGELFF.

This clonotype was counted a few times. The chain combines TRBV6-1 with TRBJ2-3, with TRBD2 as a possible D gene (6 bases). Trimming cost V 5 bases and J 0 bases, with 9 bases left between them. Germline-derived CDR1 and CDR2 are MNHNS and SASEGT. This CDR3 has 14 amino acids. Here the CDR3 DNA reads TGTGCCAGCAGTACGGGACTTAGCACAGATACGCAGTATTTT. This encodes CASSTGLSTDTQYF.

This clonotype was seen only a few times. The chain couples TRBV11-1 to TRBJ2-1, with D possibly TRBD1 on 6 matching bases. V shed 2 bases and J shed 5 bases, with 16 bases lying between them. The CDR3 has 16 residues. The germline CDR1 and CDR2 sequences are SGHAT and FQDESV (reference sequence). The CDR3 reads CASSLRAWTVNNEQFF. DNA for the CDR3: TGTGCCAGCAGCTTACGCGCCTGGACAGTCAACAATGAGCAGTTCTTC.

This chain uses TRBV29-1 with TRBJ2-4, with 7 positions matching TRBD1. CDR3 length equals 15 residues. CDR1 is SQVTM and CDR2 is ANQGSEA in the germline V gene. V was pared by 1 base and J by 0 bases, with 3 bases of the junction left unmatched. CDR3 DNA: TGCAGCGTTGAAGGGAGGACAGGAGCCAAAAACATTCAGTACTTC. Amino acids: CSVEGRTGAKNIQYF.

This chain links TRBV6-5 with TRBJ1-1; no definite D call. This CDR3 has 14 amino acids. From germline, CDR1 is MNHEY and CDR2 SVGAGI. V gave up 0 bases and J gave up 3 bases, with 8 bases separating them. CDR3 in amino acids: CASSYSLRDTEAFF. Here the CDR3 DNA reads TGTGCCAGCAGTTACTCCCTGCGGGACACTGAAGCTTTCTTT.

The chain carries TRBV20-1 and TRBJ1-4; no firm D call. CDR1 and CDR2 (germline): DFQATT, SNEGSKA (reference sequence). The CDR3 totals 14 residues. Trimming removed 6 bases at V and 0 bases at J, with 11 bases between. The CDR3 DNA sequence: TGCAGTGCCGGGAGGGCAGCAACTAATGAAAAACTGTTTTTT. Residues: CSAGRAATNEKLFF.

The gene calls are TRBV12-3 or TRBV12-4 and TRBJ1-6, with D perhaps TRBD1 (6 bases). The germline V and J ends were trimmed by 5 bases and 5 bases, with 10 bases remaining between them. The CDR3 has 14 amino acids. CDR3 sequence: CASSMTGHNSPLHF. The CDR3 nucleotides read TGTGCCAGCAGTATGACAGGCCATAATTCACCCCTCCACTTT.

The table lists this clonotype with many counts. This chain links TRBV4-3 with TRBJ2-1, with D unclear. Germline V gives CDR1 LGHNA, CDR2 YSLEER. The CDR3 is made up of 14 amino acids. V was pared by 0 bases and J by 5 bases, with 8 bases between. CDR3 coding DNA: TGCGCCAGCAGCCAAGAGGTCCTTCACAATGAGCAGTTCTTC. This gives the protein CASSQEVLHNEQFF.

J is TRBJ2-1 and V is TRBV30, with D maybe TRBD2 (6 bases). V gave up 4 bases and J gave up 4 bases, with 17 bases separating them. Germline V gene sequence: CDR1 GTSNPN, CDR2 SVGIG (reference sequence). The length of the CDR3 is 15 residues. The CDR3 loop reads CAWKGGGDNYNEQFF. The CDR3 nucleotides read TGTGCCTGGAAGGGAGGCGGGGATAATTACAATGAGCAGTTCTTC.

This clonotype was detected a few times. This sequence joins TRBV24-1 and TRBJ2-3; D is undetermined. V was clipped by 4 bases and J by 1 base, with 14 bases between them. The CDR3 length is 16 residues. CDR1 KGHDR and CDR2 SFDVKD come from the germline V gene. The CDR3 reads CATSEFRGEGTDTQYF. CDR3 in DNA: TGTGCCACCAGTGAGTTTAGAGGTGAGGGCACAGATACGCAGTATTTT.

This clonotype was observed a few times. V gene TRBV5-1 combines with J gene TRBJ2-7; tentatively, D is TRBD2 (6 bases). The CDR3 runs 13 residues. In germline, CDR1 is SGHRS, CDR2 YFSETQ. Trimming shortened V by 4 bases and J by 5 bases, and 13 bases separated the two germline ends. CDR3 sequence: CASSRETRNEQYF. DNA for the CDR3: TGCGCCAGCAGCCGGGAGACTAGAAACGAGCAGTACTTC.

Ten or more counts support this clonotype. The chain carries TRBV4-3 and TRBJ2-2; no definite D call. V lost 4 bases and J lost 0, with 9 bases in between. The germline V gene encodes CDR1 LGHNA and CDR2 YSLEER. The CDR3 consists of 15 residues. CDR3 bases: TGCGCCAGCAGCCGGCAGACCGCGAACACCGGGGAGCTGTTTTTT. Protein product: CASSRQTANTGELFF.

The sample holds a few counts of this clonotype. The chain carries TRBV4-1 and TRBJ1-3, with D maybe TRBD1 (5 bases). This CDR3 is built from 16 residues. V gave up 3 bases and J gave up 1 base, with 13 bases separating them. Germline CDR1 is MGHRA and CDR2 is YSYEKL. CDR3 DNA sequence: TGCGCCAGCAGCCAGCTAATGGGGGGGTCTGGAAACACCATATATTTT. This encodes CASSQLMGGSGNTIYF.